The 23 T cell receptor beta chains reported below all come from one sample, sequenced in a study of blood T cell repertoires in COVID-19. TCRdb keeps only in-frame clones here, not all; method: immunoSEQ multiplex PCR. The sample has around 170,000 clones, over 80% seen once. Specimen: peripheral blood. These TCRs come from a middle-aged woman with acute or convalescent COVID-19.

Concerning this clone: This CDR3 is also generated by other DNA sequences in the sample. This sequence joins TRBV9 and TRBJ1-2, with TRBD1 identical over 11 bases. V was pared by 0 bases and J by 8 bases, with 9 bases of the junction left unmatched. Per germline, CDR1 SGDLS and CDR2 YYNGEE. This CDR3 is built from 16 residues. In DNA form, the CDR3 reads TGTGCCAGCAGCGTAGGAGGGACAGGGGGAAAGTACGGCTACACCTTC. Its translation is CASSVGGTGGKYGYTF.

V usage is TRBV6-5 and J usage is TRBJ1-5; D gene unclear. CDR3 size: 13 residues. With 6 bases removed from V and 0 bases from J, the gap between germline ends came to 6 bases. Per germline, CDR1 MNHEY and CDR2 SVGAGI. The CDR3 loop is CASRGRSNQPQHF. The CDR3 nucleotides are TGTGCCAGCAGGGGCCGTAGCAATCAGCCCCAGCATTTT.

This rearrangement joins TRBV7-2 to TRBJ2-5, with D possibly matching TRBD1 (6 bases). The CDR3 loop spans 16 amino acids. The germline CDR1 and CDR2 sequences are SGHTA and FQGNSA. V was cut by 1 base and J by 4 bases, with 16 bases left in between. CDR3 in DNA: TGTGCCAGCAGCTTAGAGCCAGGGGCCCGGAGAGAGACCCAGTACTTC. This encodes CASSLEPGARRETQYF. Using reference TRBV7-2 and TRBJ2-5 for the parts outside the CDR3, the full variable domain is GAGVSQSPSNKVTEKGKDVELRCDPISGHTALYWYRQSLGQGLEFLIYFQGNSAPDKSGLPSDRFSAERTGGSVSTLTIQRTQQEDSAVYLCASSLEPGARRETQYFGPGTRLLVL.

This rearrangement joins TRBV7-3 to TRBJ1-6; the match to TRBD1 covers 7 bases. J lost 7 bases, V lost 5 bases, and 8 bases had no gene match. In germline, CDR1 is SGHTA, CDR2 FQGTGA. This CDR3 is 15 amino acids long. The CDR3 here is CASSPGGRANSPLHF. In nucleotides, the CDR3 is TGTGCCAGCAGCCCAGGGGGTAGGGCCAATTCACCCCTCCACTTT.

The chain carries TRBV10-3 and TRBJ1-2; D perhaps matches TRBD1 (6 bases). V was clipped by 2 bases and J by 3 bases, with 7 bases between them. Germline values: CDR1 ENHRY, CDR2 SYGVKD. CDR3 length: 13 amino acids. The CDR3 DNA reads TGTGCCATCAGTGAGGGGGGCCACTATGGCTACACCTTC. Encoded protein: CAISEGGHYGYTF.

This clone was counted a single time. CDR3 DNA: TGTGCCACCAGCAGGCGGACTAGCGGGAAATACAATGAGCAGTTCTTC. Encoded protein: CATSRRTSGKYNEQFF. The chain joins TRBV15 to TRBJ2-1, with 12 nucleotides matching TRBD2. This CDR3 has 16 residues. J gave up 4 bases and V 3 bases, and 4 bases lay outside the gene matches. The V gene's germline CDR1 is LNHNV and CDR2 YYDKDF (reference sequence).

The V gene is TRBV4-1, the J gene TRBJ1-2, with D possibly matching TRBD1 (5 bases). V shed 4 bases and J shed 6 bases, with 21 bases lying between them. This CDR3 has 16 amino acids. CDR1 is MGHRA and CDR2 is YSYEKL in the germline V gene. CDR3 bases: TGCGCCAGCAGCCGCCCCGGAGGGGCCAGGGAACATGGCTACACCTTC. Its translation is CASSRPGGAREHGYTF.

The chain carries TRBV19 and TRBJ1-5, with D unresolved. V shed 3 bases and J shed 0 bases, with 12 bases lying between them. CDR1 LNHDA and CDR2 SQIVND come from the germline V gene (reference sequence). CDR3 size: 16 residues. The CDR3 is CASSILADYSNQPQHF. The CDR3 DNA reads as TGTGCCAGTAGTATCTTGGCAGATTATAGCAATCAGCCCCAGCATTTT.

The table lists this clone with a few counts. This sequence joins TRBV18 and TRBJ1-2, with TRBD1 as a possible D gene (5 bases). The CDR3 extends over 16 amino acids. V was cut by 7 bases and J by 13 bases, with 31 bases left in between. Germline V gives CDR1 KGHSH, CDR2 LQKENI. The CDR3 here is CASFPPGTADFHGATF. The CDR3 DNA follows: TGTGCCAGCTTCCCCCCCGGGACTGCGGATTTCCATGGGGCCACCTTC.

V and J are TRBV19 and TRBJ2-1; 9 bases line up with TRBD2. This CDR3 comprises 13 residues. The germline V gene encodes CDR1 LNHDA and CDR2 SQIVND (reference sequence). V was pared by 6 bases and J by 6 bases, with 3 bases of the junction left unmatched. The DNA of the CDR3 is TGTGCCAGTAGACTAGCGGGTACCAATGAGCAGTTCTTC. It codes for CASRLAGTNEQFF.

This clone was found once. This rearrangement joins TRBV25-1 to TRBJ2-7; D gene uncertain. This CDR3 has 14 residues. Germline V gives CDR1 MGHDK, CDR2 SYGVNS. Trimming removed 5 bases from V and 8 bases from J, with 19 bases in between. The CDR3 DNA reads as TGTGCCAGCAGTCTAAAGGATGGGCAGCCCAAGCAGTACTTC. It encodes CASSLKDGQPKQYF.

The chain links TRBV28 to TRBJ1-2; 7 bases map to TRBD1. CDR1 is MDHEN, CDR2 SYDVKM, per germline. The CDR3 covers 12 residues. Trimming cost V 11 bases and J 5 bases; bases outside gene matches: 8. As DNA, the CDR3 is TGTGCCGCTAGCAGGGGGAGGTATGGCTACACCTTC. The encoded protein is CAASRGRYGYTF.

This chain links TRBV4-2 with TRBJ2-7; possible D gene TRBD2, 6 bases. This CDR3 comprises 14 residues. CDR1 and CDR2 from the germline V gene are LGHNA and YNFKEQ. Trimming shortened V by 2 bases and J by 3 bases, and 11 bases separated the two germline ends. CDR3 nucleotides: TGTGCCAGCAGCCAACCGGGACTCATCTACGAGCAGTACTTC. Amino acids: CASSQPGLIYEQYF.

This clone has just one count. The chain recombines TRBV19 with TRBJ1-5; D uncertain. V was pared by 1 base and J by 0 bases, with 10 bases between. Germline V gives CDR1 LNHDA, CDR2 SQIVND (reference sequence). This CDR3 contains 16 residues. The CDR3 protein is CASSIVGQYSNQPQHF. The CDR3 bases are TGTGCCAGTAGTATAGTTGGGCAGTATAGCAATCAGCCCCAGCATTTT.

This chain connects TRBV7-2 to TRBJ2-2, with D possibly being TRBD2 (6 bases). Trimming removed 5 bases at V and 5 bases at J, with 18 bases between. CDR1 and CDR2 (germline): SGHTA, FQGNSA. This CDR3 contains 16 residues. The CDR3 sequence is CASSQGASVKTGELFF. Written as DNA, the CDR3 is TGTGCCAGCAGCCAAGGGGCTAGCGTAAAAACCGGGGAGCTGTTTTTT.

The chain uses TRBV11-2 and TRBJ2-1; perhaps TRBD2 as D (6 bases). The CDR3 consists of 16 residues. The V and J ends lost 5 bases and 1 base respectively, with 15 bases between them. Germline V gene lookup returns CDR1 SGHAT and CDR2 FQNNGV. CDR3 nucleotide sequence: TGTGCCAGCAGCCCCCGTCACCTAGCGTCCTACAATGAGCAGTTCTTC. This codes for CASSPRHLASYNEQFF.

This chain uses TRBV29-1 with TRBJ2-3; D remains unclear. This CDR3 region has 12 residues. Trimming shortened V by 6 bases and J by 4 bases, and 11 bases separated the two germline ends. Germline CDR1 is SQVTM and CDR2 is ANQGSEA. CDR3 sequence: CSVRKAPDTQYF. In DNA, the CDR3 is TGCAGCGTGCGCAAAGCTCCAGATACGCAGTATTTT.

The V gene is TRBV30, the J gene TRBJ1-5, with D tentatively TRBD1 (5 bases). This CDR3 spans 16 amino acids. With 4 bases removed from V and 0 bases from J, the gap between germline ends came to 16 bases. Looked up from germline, CDR1 is GTSNPN and CDR2 is SVGIG (reference sequence). CDR3 loop: CAWTPDQGNSNQPQHF. CDR3 DNA sequence: TGTGCCTGGACCCCTGACCAGGGAAATAGCAATCAGCCCCAGCATTTT.

The gene calls are TRBV7-2 and TRBJ2-7; D perhaps matches TRBD2 (6 bases). Germline CDR1 reads SGHTA; CDR2 reads FQGNSA. V lost 8 bases and J 2 bases, leaving 19 bases between the germline ends. The CDR3 extends over 15 amino acids. The CDR3 region is CASASSFGGAYEQYF. Written as DNA, the CDR3 is TGTGCCAGCGCAAGTAGTTTCGGCGGGGCCTACGAGCAGTACTTC.

CDR3 in amino acids: CASSQDPTGRSYEQYF. The CDR3 coding sequence is TGTGCCAGCAGCCAAGACCCGACAGGCCGCTCCTACGAGCAGTACTTC. The genes are TRBV3-1 (or the pseudogene TRBV3-2) and TRBJ2-7, with D possibly matching TRBD1 (6 bases). From germline, CDR1 is LGHDT and CDR2 YNNKEL (reference sequence). Trimming cost V 0 bases and J 0 bases, with 12 bases left between them. CDR3 length: 16 residues.

The rearrangement links TRBV7-2 to TRBJ1-6; 7 bases fit TRBD1. The CDR3 totals 15 residues. Per the germline V gene, CDR1 is SGHTA and CDR2 is FQGNSA. Trimming took 1 base from V and 10 from J; bases not matched to a gene: 7. CDR3: CASSLGQGYRSPLHF. In DNA form, the CDR3 reads TGTGCCAGCAGCTTAGGACAGGGATATAGATCACCCCTCCACTTT.

The chain recombines TRBV28 with TRBJ2-3; unclear D gene. The CDR3 has 15 amino acids. Trimming left V 3 bases short and J 3 bases short, with 13 bases between. CDR1 is MDHEN, CDR2 SYDVKM, per germline. Here the CDR3 DNA reads TGTGCCAGCAGTTTTCCCGGGTACCTAACAGATACGCAGTATTTT. Encoded protein: CASSFPGYLTDTQYF.

This clone appeared once. The chain uses TRBV10-2 and TRBJ2-5, with 10 bases fitting TRBD2. Per germline, CDR1 WSHSY and CDR2 SAAADI. This CDR3 has 16 residues. The J segment lost 5 bases and the V segment lost 6 bases, leaving 12 bases of the junction unmatched. The CDR3 coding sequence is TGCGCCAGCAGGCATGTAGCGGGAGGTTATTTGGAGACCCAGTACTTC. Its protein is CASRHVAGGYLETQYF.